This TCR beta chain stems from a study of Graves' ophthalmopathy and Graves' hyperthyroidism. For the study at large: Calling hyperthyroidism stable required that no ophthalmopathy show up within 18 months of follow-up. The study, taken as a whole, reports: The blood repertoire also included most expanded thyroid clonotypes above 0.001 frequency. Sensitivity reached 85% to 90% and specificity about 76% for a 13-signature model separating ophthalmopathy from stable hyperthyroidism.

This clonotype was seen ten or more times. Its target is not known. Investigators amplified TCR beta CDR3 regions from RNA transcripts. Following a first-round RT-PCR that used HTBI primers, a second-round multiplex PCR was carried out. TCRdb reprocessed the multiplex PCR reads with MiXCR, giving one entry per CDR3 protein. The sample shows around 1.1 million distinct CDR3 sequences, about two fifths of them seen only once. The germline CDR1 and CDR2 sequences are SNHLY and FYNNEI. This CDR3 contains 15 residues. V lost 1 base, J lost 0 bases, and 9 bases lay in between. This clonotype was obtained from an adult man with Graves' hyperthyroidism. Specimen: peripheral blood or thyroid tissue (not recorded which). This chain links TRBV2 with TRBJ2-5, with D uncertain. The CDR3, as DNA: TGTGCCAGCAGTGAAGGGGCGAGCGACCAAGAGACCCAGTACTTC. Translating it yields CASSEGASDQETQYF.